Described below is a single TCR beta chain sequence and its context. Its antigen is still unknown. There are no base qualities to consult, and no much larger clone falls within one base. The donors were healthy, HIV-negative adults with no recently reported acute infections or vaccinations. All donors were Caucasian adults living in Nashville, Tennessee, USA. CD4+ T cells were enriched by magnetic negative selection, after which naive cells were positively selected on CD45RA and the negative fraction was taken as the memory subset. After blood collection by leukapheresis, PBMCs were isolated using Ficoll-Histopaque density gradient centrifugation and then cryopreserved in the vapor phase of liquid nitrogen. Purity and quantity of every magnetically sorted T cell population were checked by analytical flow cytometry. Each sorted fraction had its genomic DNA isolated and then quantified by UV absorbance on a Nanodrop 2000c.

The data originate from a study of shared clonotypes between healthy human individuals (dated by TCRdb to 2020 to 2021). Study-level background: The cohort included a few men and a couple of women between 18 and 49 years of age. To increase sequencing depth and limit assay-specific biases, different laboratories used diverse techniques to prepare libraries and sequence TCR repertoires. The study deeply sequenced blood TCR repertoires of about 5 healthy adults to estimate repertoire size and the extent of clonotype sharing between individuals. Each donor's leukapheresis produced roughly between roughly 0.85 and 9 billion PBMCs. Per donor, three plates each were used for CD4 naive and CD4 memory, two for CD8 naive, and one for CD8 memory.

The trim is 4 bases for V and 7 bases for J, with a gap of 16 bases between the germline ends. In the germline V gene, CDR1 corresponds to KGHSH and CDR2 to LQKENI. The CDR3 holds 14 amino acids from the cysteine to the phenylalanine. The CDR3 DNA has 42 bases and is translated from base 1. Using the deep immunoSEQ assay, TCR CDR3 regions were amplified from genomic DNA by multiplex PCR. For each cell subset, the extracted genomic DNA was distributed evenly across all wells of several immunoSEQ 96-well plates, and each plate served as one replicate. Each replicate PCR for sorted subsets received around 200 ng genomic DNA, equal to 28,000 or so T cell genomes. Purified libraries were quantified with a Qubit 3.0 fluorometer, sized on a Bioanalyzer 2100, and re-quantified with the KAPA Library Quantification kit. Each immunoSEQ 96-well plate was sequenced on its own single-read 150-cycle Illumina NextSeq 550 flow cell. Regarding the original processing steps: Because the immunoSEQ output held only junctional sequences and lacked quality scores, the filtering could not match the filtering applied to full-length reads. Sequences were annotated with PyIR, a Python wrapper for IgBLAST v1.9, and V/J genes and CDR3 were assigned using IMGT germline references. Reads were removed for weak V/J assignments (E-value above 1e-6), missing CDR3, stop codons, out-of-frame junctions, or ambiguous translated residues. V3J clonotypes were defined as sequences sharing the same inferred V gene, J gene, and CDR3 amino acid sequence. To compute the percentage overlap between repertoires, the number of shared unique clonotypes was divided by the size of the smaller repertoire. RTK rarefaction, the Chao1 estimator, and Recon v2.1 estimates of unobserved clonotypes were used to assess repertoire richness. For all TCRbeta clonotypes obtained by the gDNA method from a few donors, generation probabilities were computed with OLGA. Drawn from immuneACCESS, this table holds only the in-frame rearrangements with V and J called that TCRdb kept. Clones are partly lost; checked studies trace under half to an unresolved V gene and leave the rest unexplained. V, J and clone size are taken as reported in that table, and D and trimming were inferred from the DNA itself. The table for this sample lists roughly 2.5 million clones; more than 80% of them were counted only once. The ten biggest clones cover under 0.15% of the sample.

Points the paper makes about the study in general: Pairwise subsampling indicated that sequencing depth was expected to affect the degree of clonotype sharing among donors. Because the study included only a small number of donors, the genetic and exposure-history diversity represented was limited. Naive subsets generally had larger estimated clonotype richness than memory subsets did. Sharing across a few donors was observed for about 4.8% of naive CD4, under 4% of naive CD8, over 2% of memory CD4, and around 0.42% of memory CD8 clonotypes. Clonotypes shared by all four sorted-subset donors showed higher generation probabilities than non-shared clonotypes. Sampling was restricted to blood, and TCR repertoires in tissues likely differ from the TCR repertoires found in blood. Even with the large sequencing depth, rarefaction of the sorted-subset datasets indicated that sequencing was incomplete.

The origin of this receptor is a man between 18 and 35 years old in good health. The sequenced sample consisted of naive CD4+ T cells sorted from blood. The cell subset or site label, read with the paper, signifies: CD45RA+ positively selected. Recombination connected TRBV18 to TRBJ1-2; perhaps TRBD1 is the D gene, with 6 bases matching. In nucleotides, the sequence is TGTGCCAGCTCACGACCACAGGGCCCCTCTGGCTACACCTTC. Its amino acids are CASSRPQGPSGYTF.